The entry below describes one T cell receptor beta chain. Antigen specificity is unknown. This entry belongs to a study of long-term antiretroviral therapy in people with HIV. Study outcomes and limitations: Data on ART adherence, viral resistance or therapy changes were unavailable. Clones with expansion before ART led the repertoire at all time points.

CDR1 and CDR2 (germline): LGHNA, YNFKEQ. The CDR3 runs 15 residues. Trimming cost V 4 bases and J 3 bases; bases outside gene matches: 5. With survey level as its setting, the immunoSEQ assay was v3.0. What sequencing targeted per sample was about 35,000-55,000 T-cell genomes. TCRdb keeps only in-frame clones here, not all; method: immunoSEQ multiplex PCR. This sample has 25,000 or so clones, with more than 70% found just once. The gene calls are TRBV4-2 and TRBJ2-7; 11 bases fit TRBD1. The receptor's source is a man between 18 and 29 years old with HIV. This specimen consisted of unsorted PBMCs, obtained 1.5 years before starting antiretroviral therapy. In DNA, the CDR3 is TGTGCCAGCAGCCGAACCGGGACAGGGGGCTACGAGCAGTACTTC. Translated, it gives CASSRTGTGGYEQYF.